The following is a T cell receptor beta chain sequence with its context. Antigen specificity is unknown. The source of the sample is a study of T cells after yellow fever vaccination. At the level of the study: Fractions low in cell number were prepared with SMART-Seq v4 Ultra Low Input.

General study findings and limits: Primary-vaccination clones mostly resurfaced post-booster (roughly 97% CD4, roughly 90% CD8). On re-exposure, the response was weaker but peaked faster, at day 5 versus 15.

5'RACE template switching added a universal primer site and UMIs to TCR cDNA. Via MiXCR, TCRdb re-called the 5' RACE reads, giving one row per CDR3 protein. The sample records hundreds of thousands of distinct CDR3 sequences, about 19% being singletons. The starting material was PBMCs, obtained before the yellow fever booster vaccination. This receptor was identified in a man younger than 35 who received the YFV17D yellow fever vaccine.

The CDR3 nucleotides read TGTGCCAGCAGCTCGAATAGCGGGGGGGCCGCGCTTCGCATTCAGTACTTC. Its translation: CASSSNSGGAALRIQYF. V gene TRBV11-2 combines with J gene TRBJ2-4, with 11 bases identical to TRBD2. With V trimmed by 4 bases and J by 9 bases, 14 bases remained unmatched. Germline values: CDR1 SGHAT, CDR2 FQNNGV. This CDR3 comprises 17 residues.